The 7 T cell receptor beta chains presented below share a single source sample, sequenced in a study of T cells after posttransplantation cyclophosphamide. Sequencing was performed with immunoSEQ multiplex PCR; in TCRdb, only in-frame clones are kept and a portion is missing. This sample has around 15,000 clones; roughly 80% occur once, and the top ten carry 2.5% to 3%. Sampled 1 year posttransplant, controls received myeloablative marrow transplants, methotrexate and a calcineurin inhibitor. The specimen comprised PBMCs, sampled 441 days after allogeneic stem cell transplant with calcineurin inhibitor and methotrexate. The receptors stem from a young adult male patient who received an allogeneic stem cell transplant from an unrelated donor, was CMV-positive, and had acute and chronic GVHD. Some T cells may possibly be graft donor cells.

The rearrangement links TRBV9 to TRBJ1-4; D is possibly TRBD1 (5 bases). V lost 0 bases, J lost 3 bases, and 9 bases lay in between. Germline V CDR1 and CDR2: SGDLS, YYNGEE. The CDR3 runs to 15 residues. The CDR3 spells CASSVEGDSNEKLFF. The CDR3 DNA reads TGTGCCAGCAGCGTAGAAGGGGATTCTAATGAAAAACTGTTTTTT.

The chain is built from TRBV6-1 and TRBJ2-7; 8 bases agree with TRBD1. Trimming took 8 bases from V and 4 from J; bases not matched to a gene: 7. Germline CDR1 is MNHNS and CDR2 is SASEGT. CDR3 length equals 13 residues. The CDR3 reads CASRDRFAYEQYF. Written as DNA, the CDR3 is TGTGCCAGCCGGGACAGGTTCGCATACGAGCAGTACTTC.

This clone occurred once. The rearrangement uses TRBV28 and TRBJ2-3; TRBD2 aligns across 8 bases. Germline V lookup: CDR1 MDHEN, CDR2 SYDVKM. CDR3 length: 16 amino acids. V lost 6 bases, J lost 6 bases, and 14 bases stayed unmatched. The CDR3 DNA reads as TGTGCCAGCAGCTCCGCGGAGCGGGGGCCCCCCGATACGCAGTATTTT. This sequence encodes CASSSAERGPPDTQYF.

This chain joins TRBV5-1 and TRBJ2-7; D is perhaps TRBD1 (6 bases). The CDR3 runs 14 residues. Trimming stripped 0 bases from V and 0 bases from J, with 7 bases between. The germline gives CDR1 SGHRS, CDR2 YFSETQ. CDR3 loop: CASSLVGGSYEQYF. As DNA, the CDR3 is TGCGCCAGCAGCTTGGTAGGGGGCTCCTACGAGCAGTACTTC.

This chain uses TRBV28 with TRBJ2-1, with 10 bases aligning to TRBD2. Trimming removed 8 bases from V and 8 bases from J; junction bases left unmatched: 6. CDR3 length equals 13 residues. Germline V gives CDR1 MDHEN, CDR2 SYDVKM. The CDR3 loop is CASCLAGVHEQFF. In DNA, the CDR3 is TGTGCCAGCTGTCTAGCGGGGGTCCATGAGCAGTTCTTC.

This clone was seen once. The chain carries TRBV6-5 and TRBJ1-2, with 7 nucleotides matching TRBD1. Per germline, CDR1 MNHEY and CDR2 SVGAGI. V shed 5 bases and J 4 bases; nucleotides not matched to a gene: 7. CDR3 size: 14 residues. CDR3 residues: CASSPQGQTYGYTF. The CDR3 DNA is TGTGCCAGCAGTCCCCAGGGACAGACCTATGGCTACACCTTC.

V usage is TRBV4-2 and J usage is TRBJ2-1; D is undetermined. The CDR3 has 14 residues. Trimming removed 1 base from V and 8 bases from J, with 12 bases in between. CDR1 is LGHNA, CDR2 YNFKEQ, per germline. CDR3 region: CASSQVSAQDEQFF. DNA of the CDR3: TGTGCCAGCAGCCAAGTGTCAGCCCAGGATGAGCAGTTCTTC.